This entry concerns a single T cell receptor (beta chain). The target antigen is unknown. This entry is derived from a study of cytomegalovirus exposure and HLA in healthy donors. Looking at the study overall: Earlier findings included 100 million to 130 million unique TCR beta sequences obtained from some 180 million T cells. Study conclusions and caveats: A missense variant in DCLRE1C was later tied to TCR beta V- and J-gene trimming.

CDR1 LGHNA and CDR2 YNFKEQ come from the germline V gene. The CDR3 totals 18 residues. V was clipped by 2 bases and J by 8 bases; unmatched bases: 17. Primers for the PCR totalled 60 Vbeta and 13 Jbeta. Some clones are missing from TCRdb's copy, which holds only in-frame ones; the method was immunoSEQ multiplex PCR. This table has approximately 130,000 clones, roughly 88% appearing once. The rearrangement joins TRBV4-2 to TRBJ1-4; 7 nucleotides match TRBD1. Sequenced material: PBMCs. The source of this sequence is a boy aged 5 to 17 in good health and CMV-seronegative. CDR3 DNA sequence: TGTGCCAGCAGCCAACCGGGACAGCCTATATCGGGGGTCGAAAAACTGTTTTTT. Encoded protein: CASSQPGQPISGVEKLFF.